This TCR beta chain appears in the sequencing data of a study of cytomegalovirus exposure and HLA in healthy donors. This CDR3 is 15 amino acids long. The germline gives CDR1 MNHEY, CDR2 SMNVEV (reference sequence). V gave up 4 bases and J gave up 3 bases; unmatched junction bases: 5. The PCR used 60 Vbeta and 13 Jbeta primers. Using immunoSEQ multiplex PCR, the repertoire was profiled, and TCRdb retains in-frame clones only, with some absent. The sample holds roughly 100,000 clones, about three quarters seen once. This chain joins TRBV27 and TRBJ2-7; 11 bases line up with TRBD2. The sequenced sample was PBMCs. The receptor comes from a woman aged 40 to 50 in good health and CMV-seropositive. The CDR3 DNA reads TGTGCCAGCAGTTCCGGACTAGCGGGCGGCTACGAGCAGTACTTC. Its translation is CASSSGLAGGYEQYF.